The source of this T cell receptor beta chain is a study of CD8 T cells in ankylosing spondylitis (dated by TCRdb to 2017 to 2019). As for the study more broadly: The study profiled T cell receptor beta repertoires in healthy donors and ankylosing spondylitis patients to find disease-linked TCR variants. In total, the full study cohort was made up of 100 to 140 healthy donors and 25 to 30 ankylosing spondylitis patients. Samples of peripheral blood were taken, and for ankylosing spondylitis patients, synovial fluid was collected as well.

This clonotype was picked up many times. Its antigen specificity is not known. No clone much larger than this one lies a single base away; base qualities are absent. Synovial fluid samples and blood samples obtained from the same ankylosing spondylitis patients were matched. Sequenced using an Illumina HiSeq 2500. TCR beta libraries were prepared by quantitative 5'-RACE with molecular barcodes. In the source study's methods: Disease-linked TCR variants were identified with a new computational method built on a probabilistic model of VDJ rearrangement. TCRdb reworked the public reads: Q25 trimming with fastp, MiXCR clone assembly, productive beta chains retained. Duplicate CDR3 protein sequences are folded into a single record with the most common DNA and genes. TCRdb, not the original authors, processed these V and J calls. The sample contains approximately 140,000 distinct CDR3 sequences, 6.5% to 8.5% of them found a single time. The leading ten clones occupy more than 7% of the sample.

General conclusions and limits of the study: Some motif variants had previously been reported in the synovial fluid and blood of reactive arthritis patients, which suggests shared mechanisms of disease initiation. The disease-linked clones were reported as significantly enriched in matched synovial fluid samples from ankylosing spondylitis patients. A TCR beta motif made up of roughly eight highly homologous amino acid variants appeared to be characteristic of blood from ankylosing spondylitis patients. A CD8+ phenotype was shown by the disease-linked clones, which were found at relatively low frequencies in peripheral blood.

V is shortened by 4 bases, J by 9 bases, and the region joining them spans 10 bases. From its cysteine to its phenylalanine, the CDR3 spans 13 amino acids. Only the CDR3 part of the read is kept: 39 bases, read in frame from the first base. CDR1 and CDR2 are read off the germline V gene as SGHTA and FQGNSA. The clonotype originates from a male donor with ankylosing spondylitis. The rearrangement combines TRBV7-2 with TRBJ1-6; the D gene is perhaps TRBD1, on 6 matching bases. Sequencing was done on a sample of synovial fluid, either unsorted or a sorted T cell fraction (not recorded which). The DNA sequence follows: TGTGCCAGCAGCTACAGGGTTAGTTCACCCCTCCACTTT. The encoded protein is CASSYRVSSPLHF. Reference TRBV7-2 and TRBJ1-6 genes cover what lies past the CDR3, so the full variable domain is GAGVSQSPSNKVTEKGKDVELRCDPISGHTALYWYRQSLGQGLEFLIYFQGNSAPDKSGLPSDRFSAERTGGSVSTLTIQRTQQEDSAVYLCASSYRVSSPLHFGNGTRLTVT.